The 9 T cell receptor beta chains listed next were all sequenced from one sample in a study of T cells in Graves' hyperthyroidism and ophthalmopathy. From RNA transcripts, TCR beta CDR3 regions were amplified. An initial round of RT-PCR targeting the TCR CDR3 relied on the HTBI primer set. A single record per CDR3 protein comes from TCRdb applying MiXCR to the multiplex PCR reads. The sample has 600,000 to 800,000 distinct CDR3 sequences; 30% to 40% are singletons. The source material was blood. The source is a woman between 35 and 50 years old with Graves' hyperthyroidism.

Of note for this clonotype: A read error may produce the germline difference seen at one junction end. The V and J genes are TRBV7-4 and TRBJ1-3; 7 bases align to TRBD1. The V gene's germline CDR1 is SGHVT and CDR2 SQSDAQ. The CDR3 consists of 19 residues. CDR3 in DNA: TGTGCCAGCAACCCCAGGGGAACCGGGACAGCCAGCTCTGGAAACACCTTATATTTT. As protein: CASNPRGTGTASSGNTLYF.

The V and J genes are TRBV14 and TRBJ1-6; D perhaps matches TRBD1 (6 bases). CDR1 is SGHDN, CDR2 FVKESK, per germline. This CDR3 is 15 amino acids long. V shed 2 bases and J shed 7 bases, with 12 bases lying between them. In DNA, the CDR3 is TGTGCCAGCAGCCAAAGCATAGGGGGGAATTCACCCCTCCACTTT. This encodes CASSQSIGGNSPLHF. Drawing the rest from reference TRBV14 and TRBJ1-6, the complete variable domain is EAGVTQFPSHSVIEKGQTVTLRCDPISGHDNLYWYRRVMGKEIKFLLHFVKESKQDESGMPNNRFLAERTGGTYSTLKVQPAELEDSGVYFCASSQSIGGNSPLHFGNGTRLTVT.

This clonotype was found a few times. DNA for the CDR3: TGCGCCAGCAGCTTGGACAGCCCAAGGGACTATGGCTACACCTTC. Amino acids: CASSLDSPRDYGYTF. The J gene is TRBJ1-2, the V gene TRBV5-1; no firm D call. Per the germline V gene, CDR1 is SGHRS and CDR2 is YFSETQ. This CDR3 has 15 amino acids. V lost 0 bases to trimming and J lost 3 bases, with 12 bases between them.

As DNA, the CDR3 is TGCAGCGTTGAAGTCAGGGGAATGGGGACCCAGTACTTC. Translation gives CSVEVRGMGTQYF. The rearrangement uses TRBV29-1 and TRBJ2-5; possibly TRBD1 for D (6 bases). CDR1 SQVTM and CDR2 ANQGSEA come from the germline V gene. The CDR3 runs 13 residues. The V and J ends lost 1 base and 7 bases respectively, with 13 bases between them.

This clonotype was found many times. The CDR3 DNA is TGTGCCAGCAGCCTCACCTCGAATAGCAATCAGCCCCAGCATTTT. Encoded protein: CASSLTSNSNQPQHF. The V call is TRBV7-2, the J call TRBJ1-5; D ambiguous. V lost 5 bases and J 0 bases, leaving 11 bases between the germline ends. CDR1 is SGHTA and CDR2 is FQGNSA in the germline V gene. The CDR3 contains 15 residues.

The chain links TRBV27 to TRBJ2-7, with D possibly matching TRBD1 (5 bases). Trimming removed 1 base at V and 2 bases at J, with 12 bases between. The germline CDR1 and CDR2 sequences are MNHEY and SMNVEV (reference sequence). The CDR3 contains 15 residues. The CDR3 sequence: CASSLFPGQTYEQYF. CDR3 DNA sequence: TGTGCCAGCAGTTTATTCCCCGGACAAACCTACGAGCAGTACTTC.

A remark on this clonotype: Mismatch with germline at one junction end may stem from a read error. This chain connects TRBV7-2 to TRBJ2-2; weak D call: TRBD2 (5 bases). Germline assignment: CDR1 SGHTA and CDR2 FQGNSA. The CDR3 loop spans 13 amino acids. Written as DNA, the CDR3 is TGTGCCAGCAGCTTAGGGGATGCCGGGGAGCTGGTTTTT. Amino acids: CASSLGDAGELVF.

Only a few counts were recorded for this clonotype. The chain links TRBV4-1 to TRBJ1-2; the D is unclear. There are 15 residues in the CDR3. Trimming shortened V by 0 bases and J by 4 bases, and 12 bases separated the two germline ends. In germline, CDR1 is MGHRA, CDR2 YSYEKL. The CDR3 region is CASSQDRQVPYGYTF. The CDR3 coding sequence is TGCGCCAGCAGCCAAGATCGGCAGGTTCCCTATGGCTACACCTTC.

This clonotype turned up a few times. The junction and the germline gene differ at one end; a read error may be behind it. The CDR3 sequence is CSARDWGDEGFF. CDR3 nucleotides: TGCAGTGCTAGAGATTGGGGGGACGAAGGTTTCTTT. The rearrangement links TRBV20-1 to TRBJ1-1; D is perhaps TRBD1 (5 bases). CDR1 DFQATT and CDR2 SNEGSKA come from the germline V gene (reference sequence). CDR3 length equals 12 residues.